These T cell receptor beta chains were read from a single sample in a study of immune evolution from preneoplasia to lung adenocarcinoma. Assay used: immunoSEQ multiplex PCR; TCRdb lists only in-frame clones, some missing. Among approximately 10,000 clones, 88% were seen once, and the ten largest hold under 3%. What was sequenced was FFPE invasive lung adenocarcinoma tissue. The source of these receptors is a person aged 65-85 years with invasive lung adenocarcinoma. Some clones in this sample may be carry-over from other donors' samples. Each CDR3 is given without its conserved first and last residue. Each record gives: clone size, D gene, V gene, J gene, CDR3 length, CDR3 protein. D genes are given only for firm matches. A row's size may be missing; if present it is once, few, many or a size class.

size: NA
D: NA
V: TRBV28
J: TRBJ2-2
length: 14
CDR3: ASSFVTDSNTGELF

size: NA
D: TRBD2
V: TRBV11-2
J: TRBJ2-7
length: 15
CDR3: ASSLSLASGSSYEQY

size: NA
D: NA
V: TRBV10-3
J: TRBJ2-4
length: 9
CDR3: AIRIGDIQY

size: NA
D: TRBD1
V: TRBV6-5
J: TRBJ2-7
length: 13
CDR3: ASSYMRDRDHEQY

size: NA
D: TRBD1
V: TRBV2
J: TRBJ2-7
length: 13
CDR3: ASSEAGTGRNEQY

size: NA
D: TRBD1
V: TRBV6-6
J: TRBJ2-2
length: 11
CDR3: ASAQGAAGELF

size: NA
D: NA
V: TRBV27
J: TRBJ1-5
length: 11
CDR3: ASSFTPYQPQH

size: NA
D: NA
V: TRBV6-4
J: TRBJ2-3
length: 10
CDR3: ARGRIRYPQY

size: NA
D: NA
V: TRBV21-1
J: TRBJ1-1
length: 12
CDR3: ASSNTLTEAEAF

size: large
D: NA
V: TRBV15
J: TRBJ1-4
length: 12
CDR3: ATSVDAANEKLF

size: NA
D: NA
V: TRBV9
J: TRBJ2-1
length: 10
CDR3: ASSVTAAEQF

size: NA
D: NA
V: TRBV12-5
J: TRBJ2-2
length: 10
CDR3: ASGQGNGELF

size: NA
D: NA
V: TRBV20-1
J: TRBJ1-1
length: 9
CDR3: SAKRTDEAF

size: NA
D: NA
V: TRBV18
J: TRBJ2-1
length: 14
CDR3: ASSPPTDVLYNEQF

size: NA
D: NA
V: TRBV29-1
J: TRBJ1-2
length: 9
CDR3: SARVLGGYT

size: NA
D: NA
V: TRBV2
J: TRBJ2-5
length: 9
CDR3: ASAGEETQY

size: NA
D: NA
V: TRBV2
J: TRBJ1-1
length: 12
CDR3: ASSERGWNTEAF

size: NA
D: TRBD1
V: TRBV27
J: TRBJ1-1
length: 12
CDR3: ASSQRDRSTEAF

size: NA
D: NA
V: TRBV15
J: TRBJ1-1
length: 12
CDR3: ATSKVRGGTEAF

size: NA
D: TRBD1
V: TRBV14
J: TRBJ1-1
length: 14
CDR3: ASSQDMEGARTEAF

size: once
D: NA
V: TRBV15
J: TRBJ1-4
length: 14
CDR3: ATSRDPKDYDEKLF

size: NA
D: NA
V: TRBV30
J: TRBJ2-2
length: 9
CDR3: AWQGAGELF

size: NA
D: NA
V: TRBV28
J: TRBJ1-2
length: 11
CDR3: ASRKQVVYGYT

size: NA
D: NA
V: TRBV29-1
J: TRBJ2-2
length: 10
CDR3: SVREITGELF

size: once
D: NA
V: TRBV6-5
J: TRBJ1-2
length: 13
CDR3: ASSSRVGGNYGYT

size: NA
D: NA
V: TRBV18
J: TRBJ1-5
length: 11
CDR3: ASSQGGNQPQH

size: NA
D: TRBD1
V: TRBV2
J: TRBJ1-5
length: 11
CDR3: ASRDRKNQPQH

size: NA
D: NA
V: TRBV27
J: TRBJ2-7
length: 16
CDR3: ASSPNYILGQHSYEQY

size: NA
D: NA
V: TRBV5-1
J: TRBJ2-7
length: 12
CDR3: ASRLERGSGEQY

size: NA
D: NA
V: TRBV5-1
J: TRBJ2-3
length: 14
CDR3: ASSSQASDAWDTQY

size: NA
D: TRBD1
V: TRBV9
J: TRBJ2-6
length: 15
CDR3: ASSVGTGISGANVLT

size: NA
D: NA
V: TRBV11-3
J: TRBJ2-1
length: 13
CDR3: ASSLEGWSDNEQF

size: NA
D: NA
V: TRBV18
J: TRBJ2-5
length: 11
CDR3: ASSPQSSETQY

size: NA
D: NA
V: TRBV9
J: TRBJ1-3
length: 11
CDR3: ASSVDRGNTIY

size: few
D: NA
V: TRBV6-1
J: TRBJ2-7
length: 9
CDR3: ASKQVYEQY

size: once
D: NA
V: TRBV30
J: TRBJ2-2
length: 11
CDR3: AWSSGNTGELF

size: once
D: NA
V: TRBV6-1
J: TRBJ2-3
length: 13
CDR3: ASRFLAASTDTQY

size: NA
D: NA
V: TRBV10-3
J: TRBJ2-7
length: 10
CDR3: AISESKTEQY

size: NA
D: TRBD1
V: TRBV25-1
J: TRBJ2-5
length: 12
CDR3: ASRGDRGWETQY

size: NA
D: NA
V: TRBV2
J: TRBJ2-5
length: 9
CDR3: ASSEGETQY

size: NA
D: NA
V: TRBV29-1
J: TRBJ1-5
length: 10
CDR3: SVGSRNQPQH

size: NA
D: NA
V: TRBV9
J: TRBJ2-3
length: 12
CDR3: ASSEDGRTDTQY

size: NA
D: TRBD1
V: TRBV29-1
J: TRBJ1-1
length: 13
CDR3: SVTSSGTGNTEAF

size: NA
D: NA
V: TRBV19
J: TRBJ1-2
length: 14
CDR3: ASSIVQGSGFYGYT

size: NA
D: NA
V: TRBV6-5
J: TRBJ1-1
length: 10
CDR3: ASSTANTEAF

size: once
D: NA
V: TRBV5-1
J: TRBJ1-1
length: 11
CDR3: ASSADTNTEAF

size: NA
D: NA
V: TRBV5-1
J: TRBJ1-2
length: 10
CDR3: ASSRDHNGYT

size: NA
D: NA
V: TRBV5-1
J: TRBJ1-2
length: 13
CDR3: ASSLPGAENYGYT

size: NA
D: NA
V: TRBV6-4
J: TRBJ1-2
length: 13
CDR3: ASSDPGQGFYGYT

size: NA
D: TRBD2
V: TRBV9
J: TRBJ2-2
length: 17
CDR3: ASSVTAPLAGGQTGELF

size: NA
D: TRBD2
V: TRBV10-3
J: TRBJ2-7
length: 15
CDR3: AISELESSGHSYEQY

size: NA
D: TRBD1
V: TRBV7-9
J: TRBJ1-4
length: 14
CDR3: ASSLGATGGAQKLF

size: NA
D: NA
V: TRBV28
J: TRBJ2-7
length: 15
CDR3: ASSSPRGTRDSYEQY

size: NA
D: TRBD1
V: TRBV2
J: TRBJ2-5
length: 13
CDR3: ASSLTGAGGETQY

size: NA
D: NA
V: TRBV11-3
J: TRBJ2-5
length: 13
CDR3: ASSLGRRDQETQY

size: NA
D: NA
V: TRBV20-1
J: TRBJ2-7
length: 9
CDR3: SADTTYEQY

size: NA
D: NA
V: TRBV5-1
J: TRBJ2-3
length: 13
CDR3: ASSLAAHSTDTQY

size: NA
D: NA
V: TRBV11-3
J: TRBJ2-3
length: 11
CDR3: ASSPSSRDTQY

size: NA
D: TRBD1
V: TRBV18
J: TRBJ1-4
length: 15
CDR3: ASSPGLPGQGNEKLF